This section outlines one T cell receptor beta chain sequence together with its context. Its antigen remains unknown. This entry is derived from a study of cytomegalovirus exposure and HLA in healthy donors. The study, taken as a whole, reports: Most TCR sequences were seen very rarely across donors, but some public TCRs occurred in many. Listed as cytomegalovirus-associated were 150 or so TCR beta chains. Three of the chains that were CMV-associated were confirmed in vitro to be specific for CMV antigens.

V lost 3 bases, J lost 8 bases, and 17 bases stayed unmatched. CDR1 is LGHNA and CDR2 is YSLEER in the germline V gene. The CDR3 is 17 residues long. The method was immunoSEQ multiplex PCR; TCRdb's version includes in-frame clones alone and lacks a portion of them. The sample contains about 130,000 clones, about 96% of which appear only once. The TCR originated in a young man in good health and CMV-seronegative. This rearrangement joins TRBV4-3 to TRBJ1-2, with 8 bases matching TRBD1. The sample was PBMCs. The CDR3 sequence is CASSQHQDRERPLGYTF. The CDR3 nucleotides are TGCGCCAGCAGCCAGCACCAGGACAGGGAACGTCCTCTCGGCTACACCTTC.